Sequencing of this T cell receptor (beta chain) was carried out in a study of Graves' ophthalmopathy and Graves' hyperthyroidism. The sequenced template was RNA, covering the TCR beta CDR3 region. First-round RT-PCR employed HTBI primers, with a second-round multiplex PCR after it. TCRdb called the multiplex PCR reads again in MiXCR, with one record for every CDR3 protein. The sample shows about 740,000 distinct CDR3 sequences, 40% of them seen only once. In germline, CDR1 is SEHNR, CDR2 FQNEAQ (reference sequence). Trimming pared 6 bases from V and 7 bases from J, leaving 7 bases between. The CDR3 sequence is 12 residues long.

Material: peripheral blood. The V call is TRBV7-9, the J call TRBJ1-6; no clear D. The TCR was taken from an adult man with Graves' ophthalmopathy. The CDR3 DNA is TGTGCCAGCAGACTAAACAATTCACCCCTCCACTTT. Translation gives CASRLNNSPLHF.